Shown below are 16 T cell receptor beta chains from a single sample sequenced in a study of blood T cell repertoires in COVID-19 (TCRdb year 2020). Receptors were amplified or captured by the immunoSEQ multiplex PCR assay. Here the immuneACCESS table is served through TCRdb, limited to in-frame sequences with V and J called. Missing clones are a known gap in these copies; in checked studies unresolved V genes cover under half, and the rest lacks a known reason. This sample lists roughly 150,000 clones; approximately 91% were detected once. The ten largest clones represent about 2.4% of the sample. The specimen was peripheral blood. These receptors were collected from a woman between 65 and 79 years old with acute or convalescent COVID-19.

The chain employs TRBV6-5 and TRBJ1-1; 7 nucleotides match TRBD1. In germline, CDR1 is MNHEY, CDR2 SVGAGI. Trimming cost V 8 bases and J 1 base; bases outside gene matches: 10. CDR3 length: 15 amino acids. The CDR3 DNA is TGTGCCAGCGGCGACAGGGCACGCGGGAACACTGAAGCTTTCTTT. Translated, it gives CASGDRARGNTEAFF.

The chain has TRBV6-5 and TRBJ1-1; D is uncertain. The germline V and J ends were trimmed by 6 bases and 3 bases, with 11 bases remaining between them. CDR1 and CDR2 from the germline V gene are MNHEY and SVGAGI. This CDR3 has 13 amino acids. The CDR3 region is CASRKTDYTEAFF. The DNA for the CDR3 is TGTGCCAGCAGAAAGACGGACTACACTGAAGCTTTCTTT.

V is TRBV5-1 and J is TRBJ2-3, with 11 bases that match TRBD2. Germline values: CDR1 SGHRS, CDR2 YFSETQ. The J segment lost 4 bases and the V segment lost 0 bases, leaving 4 bases of the junction unmatched. CDR3 length: 16 amino acids. The CDR3, as DNA: TGCGCCAGCAGCTTGGTGGCTAGCGGGGGGTCAGATACGCAGTATTTT. This codes for CASSLVASGGSDTQYF. The full variable domain, its missing parts supplied by reference TRBV5-1 and TRBJ2-3, is KAGVTQTPRYLIKTRGQQVTLSCSPISGHRSVSWYQQTPGQGLQFLFEYFSETQRNKGNFPGRFSGRQFSNSRSEMNVSTLELGDSALYLCASSLVASGGSDTQYFGPGTRLTVL.

This chain links TRBV5-1 with TRBJ1-6; TRBD1 aligns across 12 bases. There are 16 residues in the CDR3. The germline V gene has CDR1 SGHRS and CDR2 YFSETQ. After removal of 0 bases from V and 9 bases from J, the junction contained 4 bases not matched to a gene. CDR3 coding DNA: TGCGCCAGCAGCTTGGCGGGGGACAGGGGGCGTTCACCCCTCCACTTT. It encodes CASSLAGDRGRSPLHF.

This clone was seen once. The J gene is TRBJ2-1, the V gene TRBV27, with a possible D match to TRBD1 (5 bases). CDR1 MNHEY and CDR2 SMNVEV come from the germline V gene (reference sequence). The CDR3 loop spans 14 amino acids. V gave up 6 bases and J gave up 2 bases, with 11 bases separating them. The DNA for the CDR3 is TGTGCCAGCAGCCCTAAAGGGGCCTACAATGAGCAGTTCTTC. Protein sequence: CASSPKGAYNEQFF.

The V and J genes are TRBV6-2 or TRBV6-3 and TRBJ2-3, with TRBD2 matching over 11 bases. J gave up 0 bases and V 6 bases, and 8 bases lay outside the gene matches. CDR3 length equals 17 residues. Germline V gene lookup returns CDR1 MNHEY and CDR2 SVGEGT. CDR3 bases: TGTGCCAGCAGCGACATCCGGACTAGCGGGAGCACAGATACGCAGTATTTT. Its protein is CASSDIRTSGSTDTQYF.

This clone was observed a single time. V usage is TRBV6-6 and J usage is TRBJ2-7; D might be TRBD1 (6 bases). In germline, CDR1 is MNHNY, CDR2 SVGAGI (reference sequence). Trimming cost V 6 bases and J 3 bases, with 12 bases left between them. The CDR3 loop spans 13 amino acids. In DNA form, the CDR3 reads TGTGCCAGCAGCTATGGACAGAGCTACGAGCAGTACGTC. This gives the protein CASSYGQSYEQYV.

J is TRBJ2-1 and V is TRBV19; 8 bases map to TRBD2. The CDR3 consists of 14 residues. CDR1 is LNHDA and CDR2 is SQIVND in the germline V gene (reference sequence). V dropped 7 bases and J dropped 9; count of bases not matched to a gene: 11. CDR3 sequence reads: CASTPRGGVGEQFF. CDR3 DNA sequence: TGTGCCAGTACTCCTCGGGGGGGAGTCGGTGAGCAGTTCTTC.

The V gene is TRBV12-3 or TRBV12-4, the J gene TRBJ1-1; D uncertain. With 1 base removed from V and 1 base from J, the gap between germline ends came to 4 bases. This CDR3 is 13 amino acids long. The CDR3 here is CASSLVQNTEAFF. The CDR3 coding sequence is TGTGCCAGCAGTTTAGTACAGAACACTGAAGCTTTCTTT.

This clone appeared once. The chain recombines TRBV11-3 with TRBJ2-1; TRBD1 is a possible D gene (6 bases). V was shortened by 3 bases and J by 7 bases, with 10 bases between the two germline ends. Germline CDR1 SGHNT, CDR2 YENEEA. The CDR3 is made up of 13 amino acids. CDR3 region: CASSFGGPNEQFF. The CDR3 DNA is TGTGCCAGCAGCTTTGGGGGCCCTAATGAGCAGTTCTTC.

The chain employs TRBV5-8 and TRBJ2-3, with TRBD2 matching 15 bases. The CDR3 loop spans 16 amino acids. CDR1 and CDR2 (germline): SGHTS, YDEGEE. Losses at the gene ends were 3 bases for V and 6 bases for J; bases not matched to a gene: 5. The CDR3 region has the DNA TGTGCCAGCAGCTCGGGGACTAGCGGGGGGATTGATACGCAGTATTTT. Translating it yields CASSSGTSGGIDTQYF.

The chain joins TRBV28 to TRBJ2-5, with 10 positions matching TRBD2. Trimming cost V 5 bases and J 5 bases; bases outside gene matches: 11. The CDR3 is 16 residues long. Germline CDR1 MDHEN, CDR2 SYDVKM. CDR3 in DNA: TGTGCCAGCAGTCTCCTGGCTAGCGGGAGCCAGGAGACCCAGTACTTC. Translation gives CASSLLASGSQETQYF.

The chain recombines TRBV2 with TRBJ1-2; D is ambiguous. Germline V gives CDR1 SNHLY, CDR2 FYNNEI. V was clipped by 0 bases and J by 8 bases, with 16 bases between them. CDR3 length: 15 residues. The CDR3 DNA follows: TGTGCCAGCAGTGAAGCGCCGAGGGAGGCGGAGGGCTACACCTTC. Translating gives CASSEAPREAEGYTF.

This clone was detected only a few times. V is TRBV15 and J is TRBJ1-2, with no clear D. CDR1 is LNHNV and CDR2 is YYDKDF in the germline V gene (reference sequence). The V end lost 4 bases, the J end lost 8 bases, and 11 bases lay between the germline ends. This CDR3 has 12 amino acids. CDR3 protein: CATSITTGGYTF. CDR3 DNA sequence: TGTGCCACCAGCATTACTACCGGGGGCTACACCTTC.

This chain joins TRBV3-1 (or the pseudogene TRBV3-2) and TRBJ1-1; no clear D gene. The CDR3 has 13 residues. Per the germline V gene, CDR1 is LGHDT and CDR2 is YNNKEL (reference sequence). V was trimmed by 0 bases and J by 9 bases, leaving 11 bases between them. In DNA, the CDR3 is TGTGCCAGCAGCCAAGATCTCCTTGACAAAGCTTTCTTT. Protein product: CASSQDLLDKAFF.

In this sample, this clone turned up many times. The CDR3 DNA is TGTGCCAGTAGTACAGGTGCTACCGTGCACACCATATATTTT. This translates into CASSTGATVHTIYF. The V gene is TRBV19, the J gene TRBJ1-3; no definite D call. The CDR3 runs 14 residues. Trimming removed 4 bases at V and 8 bases at J, with 15 bases between. Germline CDR1 LNHDA, CDR2 SQIVND (reference sequence).